The rows below give T cell receptor beta chains drawn from one sample of a study of technical replicates of blood from a few donors. This table comes from immunoSEQ multiplex PCR, and its TCRdb copy is limited to in-frame clones, with some not included. The table includes approximately 76,000 clones, about 91% detected once. Material: T cells isolated from PBMCs. These receptors all stem from a human donor in good health. Each CDR3 is given with its conserved first and last residue. Fields, in order: D gene, V gene, clone size, J gene, CDR3 DNA, CDR3 protein. D genes are given only for firm matches. The size field is filled for only some rows; it gives once, few, many or a size class.

D gene: .; V gene: TRBV28; clone size: .; J gene: TRBJ2-7; CDR3 DNA: TGTGCCAGCACAGGGTTAACCTACGAGCAGTACTTC; CDR3 protein: CASTGLTYEQYF
D gene: .; V gene: TRBV28; clone size: few; J gene: TRBJ1-1; CDR3 DNA: TGTGCCAGCAGCCGGACAGTCCTAATGAACACTGAAGCTTTCTTT; CDR3 protein: CASSRTVLMNTEAFF
D gene: TRBD2; V gene: TRBV5-5; clone size: .; J gene: TRBJ2-2; CDR3 DNA: TGTGCCAGCAGCTATGGACGGGACTACAATAAAGGGGAGCTGTTTTTT; CDR3 protein: CASSYGRDYNKGELFF
D gene: TRBD2; V gene: TRBV7-3; clone size: .; J gene: TRBJ2-1; CDR3 DNA: TGTGCCAGCAGCATAGCGGGGGGCTACAATGAGCAGTTCTTC; CDR3 protein: CASSIAGGYNEQFF
D gene: TRBD1; V gene: TRBV18; clone size: .; J gene: TRBJ1-2; CDR3 DNA: TGTGCCAGCTCACCATTATATTCCTCAGGGGGTGACTATGGCTACACCTTC; CDR3 protein: CASSPLYSSGGDYGYTF
D gene: .; V gene: TRBV5-1; clone size: .; J gene: TRBJ2-5; CDR3 DNA: TGCGCCAGCAGCGTATACGGCCAAGAGACCCAGTACTTC; CDR3 protein: CASSVYGQETQYF
D gene: .; V gene: TRBV10-2; clone size: once; J gene: TRBJ2-2; CDR3 DNA: TGCGCCAGTAAACCGGGACATCAGAACACCGGGGAGCTGTTTTTT; CDR3 protein: CASKPGHQNTGELFF
D gene: .; V gene: TRBV28; clone size: few; J gene: TRBJ1-1; CDR3 DNA: TGTGCCAGCAGCAGTGGCCAGGCCACTGAAGCTTTCTTT; CDR3 protein: CASSSGQATEAFF
D gene: .; V gene: TRBV30; clone size: .; J gene: TRBJ2-7; CDR3 DNA: TGTGCCTGGCAATCAAGAAGACAGCACCCCTACGAGCAGTACTTC; CDR3 protein: CAWQSRRQHPYEQYF
D gene: .; V gene: TRBV7-3; clone size: .; J gene: TRBJ2-1; CDR3 DNA: TGTGCCAGCAGCCCCGGGAGAGACAATGAGCAGTTCTTC; CDR3 protein: CASSPGRDNEQFF
D gene: TRBD1; V gene: TRBV10-3; clone size: .; J gene: TRBJ2-7; CDR3 DNA: TGTGCCATCAGGGGACAGGTAGCTTCCTACGAGCAGTACTTC; CDR3 protein: CAIRGQVASYEQYF
D gene: TRBD2; V gene: TRBV6-5; clone size: .; J gene: TRBJ2-5; CDR3 DNA: TGTGCCAGCGGTTTACCGGGGGGAGAAAAAGAGACCCAGTACTTC; CDR3 protein: CASGLPGGEKETQYF
D gene: .; V gene: TRBV10-2; clone size: once; J gene: TRBJ1-2; CDR3 DNA: TGCGCCAGCAGCCCCGGCCAGGATGGCTACACCTTC; CDR3 protein: CASSPGQDGYTF
D gene: TRBD2; V gene: TRBV7-6; clone size: .; J gene: TRBJ2-5; CDR3 DNA: TGTGCCAGCAGCAAACCCGAAACCCGCGGGAGACAAGAGACCCAGTACTTC; CDR3 protein: CASSKPETRGRQETQYF
D gene: .; V gene: TRBV11-2; clone size: .; J gene: TRBJ2-1; CDR3 DNA: TGTGCCAGCAGCCGGGACTTGGGGAATGAGCAGTTCTTC; CDR3 protein: CASSRDLGNEQFF
D gene: .; V gene: TRBV30; clone size: .; J gene: TRBJ1-6; CDR3 DNA: TGTGCCTGGGGCGTGAATCAGGGTGTGGGTTCACCCCTCCACTTT; CDR3 protein: CAWGVNQGVGSPLHF
D gene: TRBD2; V gene: TRBV25-1; clone size: .; J gene: TRBJ2-7; CDR3 DNA: TGTGCCAGCAGTGAAGGGGGAGGACTAGCAAGGAGCTCCTACGAGCAGTACTTC; CDR3 protein: CASSEGGGLARSSYEQYF
D gene: TRBD2; V gene: TRBV7-9; clone size: .; J gene: TRBJ2-1; CDR3 DNA: TGTGCCAGCAGCTTACGGGGACTAGCGGGAGAAATTAACGACAATGAGCAGTTCTTC; CDR3 protein: CASSLRGLAGEINDNEQFF
D gene: TRBD2; V gene: TRBV7-9; clone size: .; J gene: TRBJ2-1; CDR3 DNA: TGTGCCAGCAGCTCAGTCTTAGCGGGAGGCTCCTACAATGAGCAGTTCTTC; CDR3 protein: CASSSVLAGGSYNEQFF
D gene: TRBD1; V gene: TRBV7-3; clone size: .; J gene: TRBJ2-7; CDR3 DNA: TGTGCCAGCAGCAAAGGGGGGGACAGGGGGCTCTACGAGCAGTACTTC; CDR3 protein: CASSKGGDRGLYEQYF
D gene: .; V gene: TRBV7-9; clone size: .; J gene: TRBJ2-7; CDR3 DNA: TGTGCCAGCAGCTCGCCCGAGGGCCGAACGACCTACGAGCAGTACTTC; CDR3 protein: CASSSPEGRTTYEQYF
D gene: .; V gene: TRBV11-3; clone size: .; J gene: TRBJ2-5; CDR3 DNA: TGTGCCAGCAGCTTCTATCAAGAGACCCAGTACTTC; CDR3 protein: CASSFYQETQYF
D gene: TRBD1; V gene: TRBV29-1; clone size: .; J gene: TRBJ2-7; CDR3 DNA: TGCAGCGTTGGATCGGGACAGGGTGAGCGCTCCTACGAGCAGTACTTC; CDR3 protein: CSVGSGQGERSYEQYF
D gene: .; V gene: TRBV5-4; clone size: .; J gene: TRBJ1-2; CDR3 DNA: TGTGCCAGCAGCTTGGTCGGTAACTATGGCTACACCTTC; CDR3 protein: CASSLVGNYGYTF
D gene: .; V gene: TRBV28; clone size: .; J gene: TRBJ2-7; CDR3 DNA: TGTGCCAGCAGTACCCCAGGGACCTACGAGCAGTACTTC; CDR3 protein: CASSTPGTYEQYF
D gene: .; V gene: TRBV11-2; clone size: .; J gene: TRBJ2-7; CDR3 DNA: TGTGCCAGCAGCCCCCGAGGGCCCGGCGAGCAGTACTTC; CDR3 protein: CASSPRGPGEQYF
D gene: .; V gene: TRBV27; clone size: .; J gene: TRBJ1-2; CDR3 DNA: TGTGCCAGCGGGGGGGGGAATGGCTATGGCTACACCTTC; CDR3 protein: CASGGGNGYGYTF
D gene: TRBD1; V gene: TRBV6-1; clone size: .; J gene: TRBJ1-1; CDR3 DNA: TGTGCCAGCAGTGTCCGACAGGGGTACATGAACACTGAAGCTTTCTTT; CDR3 protein: CASSVRQGYMNTEAFF
D gene: .; V gene: TRBV27; clone size: .; J gene: TRBJ1-5; CDR3 DNA: TGTGCCAGCGGTTTAGTTGGCCAGCCCCAGCATTTT; CDR3 protein: CASGLVGQPQHF
D gene: .; V gene: TRBV30; clone size: .; J gene: TRBJ2-1; CDR3 DNA: TGTGCCTGGAGGGTACAGGGGGTACCGGGAGGCGAGCAGTTCTTC; CDR3 protein: CAWRVQGVPGGEQFF
D gene: TRBD1; V gene: TRBV15; clone size: .; J gene: TRBJ1-2; CDR3 DNA: TGTGCCACCAGCGGCAGGGGGAGAAGTGGCTACACCTTC; CDR3 protein: CATSGRGRSGYTF
D gene: .; V gene: TRBV7-9; clone size: .; J gene: TRBJ1-1; CDR3 DNA: TGTGCCAGCAGCAAAGACAGAAACACTGAAGCTTTCTTT; CDR3 protein: CASSKDRNTEAFF
D gene: .; V gene: TRBV28; clone size: .; J gene: TRBJ2-5; CDR3 DNA: TGTGCCAGCAGTCAACCGGGGACCCAGTACTTC; CDR3 protein: CASSQPGTQYF
D gene: .; V gene: TRBV5-1; clone size: .; J gene: TRBJ2-3; CDR3 DNA: TGCGCCAGCAGCTTGGGGCAGAACACAGATACGCAGTATTTT; CDR3 protein: CASSLGQNTDTQYF
D gene: TRBD1; V gene: TRBV2; clone size: .; J gene: TRBJ2-1; CDR3 DNA: TGTGCCAGCAGCGCCACCAGGGGGAATGAGCAGTTCTTC; CDR3 protein: CASSATRGNEQFF
D gene: .; V gene: TRBV5-1; clone size: .; J gene: TRBJ1-1; CDR3 DNA: TGCGCCAGCAGCTCGGGACACGATAACACTGAAGCTTTCTTT; CDR3 protein: CASSSGHDNTEAFF
D gene: TRBD2; V gene: TRBV5-6; clone size: .; J gene: TRBJ2-5; CDR3 DNA: TGTGCCAGCAGCTTGGGAGCGGGGGGACACCAAGAGACCCAGTACTTC; CDR3 protein: CASSLGAGGHQETQYF
D gene: .; V gene: TRBV20-1; clone size: .; J gene: TRBJ2-7; CDR3 DNA: TGCAGTGCGGGAGGTTACGAGCAGTACTTC; CDR3 protein: CSAGGYEQYF
D gene: .; V gene: TRBV6-6; clone size: few; J gene: TRBJ1-1; CDR3 DNA: TGTGCCAGCAGTTACTCCAGGAACACTGAAGCTTTCTTT; CDR3 protein: CASSYSRNTEAFF
D gene: TRBD1; V gene: TRBV6-1; clone size: .; J gene: TRBJ2-1; CDR3 DNA: TGTGCCAGCAGTGAGACAGGGCAAAAGCAGTTCTTC; CDR3 protein: CASSETGQKQFF
D gene: .; V gene: TRBV4-2; clone size: .; J gene: TRBJ2-2; CDR3 DNA: TGTGCCAGCAGCCACGAGGCGAACACCGGGGAGCTGTTTTTT; CDR3 protein: CASSHEANTGELFF
D gene: TRBD1; V gene: TRBV10-3; clone size: .; J gene: TRBJ2-2; CDR3 DNA: TGTGCCACAACGCGAGGGGGCCGCGACACCGGGGAGCTGTTTTTT; CDR3 protein: CATTRGGRDTGELFF
D gene: TRBD2; V gene: TRBV9; clone size: once; J gene: TRBJ2-5; CDR3 DNA: TGTGCCAGCAGCTCACTAGCGGCAGAGACCCAGTACTTC; CDR3 protein: CASSSLAAETQYF